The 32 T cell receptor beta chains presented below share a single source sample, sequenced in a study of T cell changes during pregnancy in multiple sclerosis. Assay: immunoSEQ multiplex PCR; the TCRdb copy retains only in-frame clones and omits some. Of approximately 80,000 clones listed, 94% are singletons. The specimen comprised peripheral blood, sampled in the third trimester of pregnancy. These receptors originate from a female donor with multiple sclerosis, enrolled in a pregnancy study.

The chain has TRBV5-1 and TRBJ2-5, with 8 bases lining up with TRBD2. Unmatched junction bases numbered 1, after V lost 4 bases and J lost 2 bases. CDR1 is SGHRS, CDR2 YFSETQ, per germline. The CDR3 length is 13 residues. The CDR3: CASSRGGQETQYF. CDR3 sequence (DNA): TGCGCCAGCAGCCGGGGGGGACAAGAGACCCAGTACTTC.

The CDR3 here is CASSDGQEYGYTF. In nucleotides, the CDR3 is TGTGCCAGCAGCGACGGACAGGAGTATGGCTACACCTTC. V and J are TRBV5-6 and TRBJ1-2, with TRBD1 matching over 7 bases. With V trimmed by 4 bases and J by 5 bases, 5 bases remained unmatched. CDR1 SGHDT and CDR2 YYEEEE come from the germline V gene. This CDR3 is built from 13 residues.

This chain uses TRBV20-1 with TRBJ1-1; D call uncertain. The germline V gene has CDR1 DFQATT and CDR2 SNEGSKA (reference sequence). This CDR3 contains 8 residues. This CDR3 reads CKAPRAFF. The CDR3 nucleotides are TGCAAAGCGCCCCGGGCTTTCTTT.

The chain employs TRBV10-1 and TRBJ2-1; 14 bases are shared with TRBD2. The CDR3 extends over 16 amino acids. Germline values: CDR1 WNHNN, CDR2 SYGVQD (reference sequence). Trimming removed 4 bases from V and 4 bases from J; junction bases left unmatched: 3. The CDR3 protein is CASSGLAGGRYNEQFF. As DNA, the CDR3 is TGCGCCAGCAGTGGACTAGCGGGGGGGCGGTACAATGAGCAGTTCTTC.

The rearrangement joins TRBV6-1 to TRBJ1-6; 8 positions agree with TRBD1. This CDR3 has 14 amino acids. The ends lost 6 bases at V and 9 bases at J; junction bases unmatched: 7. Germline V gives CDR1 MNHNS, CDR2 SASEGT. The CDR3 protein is CASRVDRVASPLHF. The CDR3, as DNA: TGTGCCAGCAGGGTGGACAGGGTTGCTTCACCCCTCCACTTT.

Here the CDR3 reads CASSLRATNYGYTF. The CDR3, as DNA: TGTGCCAGCAGCCTAAGAGCTACTAACTATGGCTACACCTTC. V is TRBV5-4 and J is TRBJ1-2; D uncertain. Germline loops: CDR1 SGHNT, CDR2 YYREEE (reference sequence). V shed 4 bases and J shed 0 bases, with 10 bases lying between them. The CDR3 runs 14 residues.

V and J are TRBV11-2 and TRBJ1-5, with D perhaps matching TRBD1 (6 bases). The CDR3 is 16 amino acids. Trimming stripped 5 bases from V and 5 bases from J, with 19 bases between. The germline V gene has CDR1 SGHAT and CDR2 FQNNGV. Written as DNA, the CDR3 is TGTGCCAGCAGCATGGGCCCGGGACATCCGTATCAGCCCCAGCATTTT. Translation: CASSMGPGHPYQPQHF.

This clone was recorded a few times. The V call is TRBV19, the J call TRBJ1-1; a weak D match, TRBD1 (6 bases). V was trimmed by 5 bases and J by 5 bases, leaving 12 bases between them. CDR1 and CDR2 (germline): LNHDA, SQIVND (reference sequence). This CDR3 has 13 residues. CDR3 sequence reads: CASSAQGGTEAFF. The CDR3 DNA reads TGTGCCAGTAGTGCACAGGGAGGGACTGAAGCTTTCTTT.

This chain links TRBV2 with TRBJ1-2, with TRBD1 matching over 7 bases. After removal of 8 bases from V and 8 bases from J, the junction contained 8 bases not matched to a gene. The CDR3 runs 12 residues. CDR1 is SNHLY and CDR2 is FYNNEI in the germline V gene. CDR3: CASAGSGGGYTF. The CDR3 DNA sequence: TGTGCCAGCGCTGGTTCAGGGGGGGGCTACACCTTC.

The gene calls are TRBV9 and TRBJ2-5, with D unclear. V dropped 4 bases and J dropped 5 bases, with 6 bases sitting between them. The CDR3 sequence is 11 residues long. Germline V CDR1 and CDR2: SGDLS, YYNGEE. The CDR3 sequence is CASSTGETQYF. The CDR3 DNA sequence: TGTGCCAGCAGCACCGGTGAGACCCAGTACTTC. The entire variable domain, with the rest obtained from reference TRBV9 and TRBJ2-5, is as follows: DSGVTQTPKHLITATGQRVTLRCSPRSGDLSVYWYQQSLDQGLQFLIQYYNGEERAKGNILERFSAQQFPDLHSELNLSSLELGDSALYFCASSTGETQYFGPGTRLLVL.

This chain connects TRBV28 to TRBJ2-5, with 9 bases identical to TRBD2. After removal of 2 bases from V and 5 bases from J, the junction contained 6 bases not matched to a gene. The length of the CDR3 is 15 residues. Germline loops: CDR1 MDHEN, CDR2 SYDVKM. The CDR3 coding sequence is TGTGCCAGCAGTTTACCAGCGGGGGGATCGGAGACCCAGTACTTC. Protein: CASSLPAGGSETQYF. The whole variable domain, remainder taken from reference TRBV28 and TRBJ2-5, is DVKVTQSSRYLVKRTGEKVFLECVQDMDHENMFWYRQDPGLGLRLIYFSYDVKMKEKGDIPEGYSVSREKKERFSLILESASTNQTSMYLCASSLPAGGSETQYFGPGTRLLVL.

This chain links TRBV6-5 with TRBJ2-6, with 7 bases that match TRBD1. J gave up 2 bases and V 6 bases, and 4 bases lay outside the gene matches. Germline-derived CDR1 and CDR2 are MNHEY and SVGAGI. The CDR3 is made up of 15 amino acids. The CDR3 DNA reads TGTGCCAGCAGAAAGACAGGGACTGGGGCCAACGTCCTGACTTTC. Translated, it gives CASRKTGTGANVLTF.

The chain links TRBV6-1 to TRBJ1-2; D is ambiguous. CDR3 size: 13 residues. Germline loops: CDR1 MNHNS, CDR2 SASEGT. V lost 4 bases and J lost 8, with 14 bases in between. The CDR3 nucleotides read TGTGCCAGCAGTGGCGGAGTGACGTGGGGCTACACCTTC. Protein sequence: CASSGGVTWGYTF.

The CDR3: CASSLTGTGNSPLHF. The CDR3 nucleotides read TGTGCCAGCAGCTTGACCGGGACAGGTAATTCACCCCTCCACTTT. V and J are TRBV5-6 and TRBJ1-6; 8 bases fit TRBD1. The CDR3 is 15 amino acids. Germline V CDR1 and CDR2: SGHDT, YYEEEE. V lost 1 base to trimming and J lost 6 bases; unmatched junction nucleotides: 3.

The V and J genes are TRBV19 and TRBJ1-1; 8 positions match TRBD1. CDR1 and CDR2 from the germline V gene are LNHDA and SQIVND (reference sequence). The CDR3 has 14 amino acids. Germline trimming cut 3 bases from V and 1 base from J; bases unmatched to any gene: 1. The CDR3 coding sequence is TGTGCCAGTAGTATGGGGACAGGGAACACTGAAGCTTTCTTT. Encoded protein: CASSMGTGNTEAFF. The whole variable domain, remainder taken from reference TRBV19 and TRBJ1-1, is DGGITQSPKYLFRKEGQNVTLSCEQNLNHDAMYWYRQDPGQGLRLIYYSQIVNDFQKGDIAEGYSVSREKKESFPLTVTSAQKNPTAFYLCASSMGTGNTEAFFGQGTRLTVV.

CDR3 residues: CASSGYRDGYTF. The CDR3, as DNA: TGTGCCAGCAGTGGGTACAGGGACGGCTACACCTTC. The V gene is TRBV25-1, the J gene TRBJ1-2; D possibly corresponds to TRBD1 (6 bases). This CDR3 spans 12 amino acids. The V and J ends lost 4 bases and 8 bases respectively, with 11 bases between them. From germline, CDR1 is MGHDK and CDR2 SYGVNS.

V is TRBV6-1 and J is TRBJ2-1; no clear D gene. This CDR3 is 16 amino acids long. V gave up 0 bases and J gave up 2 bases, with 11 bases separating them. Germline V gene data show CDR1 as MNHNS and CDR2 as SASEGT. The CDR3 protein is CASSEARSGPYNEQFF. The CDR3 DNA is TGTGCCAGCAGTGAAGCTCGGTCCGGTCCCTACAATGAGCAGTTCTTC.

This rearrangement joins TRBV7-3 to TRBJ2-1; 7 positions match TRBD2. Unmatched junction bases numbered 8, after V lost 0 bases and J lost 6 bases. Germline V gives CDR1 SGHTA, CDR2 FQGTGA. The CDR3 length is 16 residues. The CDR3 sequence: CASSLTFGTIANEQFF. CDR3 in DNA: TGTGCCAGCAGCTTAACTTTCGGGACTATAGCCAATGAGCAGTTCTTC. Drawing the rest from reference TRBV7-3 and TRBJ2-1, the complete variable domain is GAGVSQTPSNKVTEKGKYVELRCDPISGHTALYWYRQSLGQGPEFLIYFQGTGAADDSGLPNDRFFAVRPEGSVSTLKIQRTERGDSAVYLCASSLTFGTIANEQFFGPGTRLTVL.

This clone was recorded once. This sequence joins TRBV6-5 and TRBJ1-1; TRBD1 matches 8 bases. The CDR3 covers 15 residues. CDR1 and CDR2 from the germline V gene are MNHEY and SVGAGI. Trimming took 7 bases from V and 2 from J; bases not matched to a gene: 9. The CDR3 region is CASKQIGTGNTEAFF. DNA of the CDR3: TGTGCCAGCAAACAAATCGGGACAGGCAACACTGAAGCTTTCTTT.

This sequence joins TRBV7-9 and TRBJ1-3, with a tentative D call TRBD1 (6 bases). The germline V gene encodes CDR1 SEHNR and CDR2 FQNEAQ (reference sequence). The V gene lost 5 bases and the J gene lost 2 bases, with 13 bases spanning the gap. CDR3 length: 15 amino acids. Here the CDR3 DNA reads TGTGCCAGCAGCGGATACAGGGCTCCTGGAAACACCATATATTTT. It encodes CASSGYRAPGNTIYF.

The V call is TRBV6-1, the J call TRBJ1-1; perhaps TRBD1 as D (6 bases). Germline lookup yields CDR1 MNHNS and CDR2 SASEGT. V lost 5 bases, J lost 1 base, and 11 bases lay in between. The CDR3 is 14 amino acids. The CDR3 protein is CASSHSGENTEAFF. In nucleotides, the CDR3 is TGTGCCAGCAGTCATTCAGGGGAGAACACTGAAGCTTTCTTT.

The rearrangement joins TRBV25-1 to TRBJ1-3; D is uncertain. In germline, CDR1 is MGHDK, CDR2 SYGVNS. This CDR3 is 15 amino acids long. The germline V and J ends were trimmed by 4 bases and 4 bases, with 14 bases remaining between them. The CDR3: CASSAKQRLGNTIYF. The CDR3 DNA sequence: TGTGCCAGCAGTGCTAAACAGCGGCTGGGAAACACCATATATTTT.

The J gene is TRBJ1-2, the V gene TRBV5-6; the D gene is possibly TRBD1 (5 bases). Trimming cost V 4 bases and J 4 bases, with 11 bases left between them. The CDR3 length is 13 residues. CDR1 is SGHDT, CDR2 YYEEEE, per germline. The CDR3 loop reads CASSDKQAYGYTF. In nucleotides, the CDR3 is TGTGCCAGCAGCGATAAACAGGCCTATGGCTACACCTTC. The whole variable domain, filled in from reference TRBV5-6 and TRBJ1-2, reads DAGVTQSPTHLIKTRGQQVTLRCSPKSGHDTVSWYQQALGQGPQFIFQYYEEEERQRGNFPDRFSGHQFPNYSSELNVNALLLGDSALYLCASSDKQAYGYTFGSGTRLTVV.

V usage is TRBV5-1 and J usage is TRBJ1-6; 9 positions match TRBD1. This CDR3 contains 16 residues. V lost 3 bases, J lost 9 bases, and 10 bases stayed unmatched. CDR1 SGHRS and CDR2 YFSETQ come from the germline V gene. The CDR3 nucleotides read TGCGCCAGCAGCTCTGGGACAGGGTTGATGGGTTCACCCCTCCACTTT. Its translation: CASSSGTGLMGSPLHF.

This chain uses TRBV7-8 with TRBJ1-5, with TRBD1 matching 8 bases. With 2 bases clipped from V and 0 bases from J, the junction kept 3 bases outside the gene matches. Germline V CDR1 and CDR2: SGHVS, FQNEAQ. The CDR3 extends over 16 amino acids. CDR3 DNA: TGTGCCAGCAGCTTATCGGACAGGGTTAGCAATCAGCCCCAGCATTTT. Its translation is CASSLSDRVSNQPQHF.

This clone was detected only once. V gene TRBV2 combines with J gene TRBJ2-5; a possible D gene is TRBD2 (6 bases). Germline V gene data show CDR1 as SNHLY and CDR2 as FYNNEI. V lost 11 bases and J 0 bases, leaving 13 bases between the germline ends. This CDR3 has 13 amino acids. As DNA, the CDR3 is TGTGCCGGAACCGGGGGAAACCAAGAGACCCAGTACTTC. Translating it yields CAGTGGNQETQYF.

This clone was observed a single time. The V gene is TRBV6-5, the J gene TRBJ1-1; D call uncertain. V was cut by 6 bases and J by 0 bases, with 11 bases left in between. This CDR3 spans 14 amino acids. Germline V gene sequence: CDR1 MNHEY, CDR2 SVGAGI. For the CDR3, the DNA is TGTGCCAGCAGAAGAGAGGGCCTGAACACTGAAGCTTTCTTT. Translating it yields CASRREGLNTEAFF.

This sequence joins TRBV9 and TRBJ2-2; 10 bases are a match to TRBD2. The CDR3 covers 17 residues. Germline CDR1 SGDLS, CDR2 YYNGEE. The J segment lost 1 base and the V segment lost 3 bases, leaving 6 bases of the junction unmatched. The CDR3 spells CASSGPIAGGNTGELFF. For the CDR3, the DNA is TGTGCCAGCAGCGGCCCTATAGCGGGGGGGAACACCGGGGAGCTGTTTTTT.

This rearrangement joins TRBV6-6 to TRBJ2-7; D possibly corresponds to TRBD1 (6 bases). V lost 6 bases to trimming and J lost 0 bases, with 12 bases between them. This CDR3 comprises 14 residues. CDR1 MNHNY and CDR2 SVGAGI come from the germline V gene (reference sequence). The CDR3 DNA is TGTGCCAGCAGCCTATCGGGACACTCCTACGAGCAGTACTTC. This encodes CASSLSGHSYEQYF.

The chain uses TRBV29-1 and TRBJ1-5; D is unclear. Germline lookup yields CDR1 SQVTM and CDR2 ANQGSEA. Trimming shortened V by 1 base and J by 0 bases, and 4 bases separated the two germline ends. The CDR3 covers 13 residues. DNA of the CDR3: TGCAGCGTTGAAGGCGGTAGCAATCAGCCCCAGCATTTT. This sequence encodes CSVEGGSNQPQHF.

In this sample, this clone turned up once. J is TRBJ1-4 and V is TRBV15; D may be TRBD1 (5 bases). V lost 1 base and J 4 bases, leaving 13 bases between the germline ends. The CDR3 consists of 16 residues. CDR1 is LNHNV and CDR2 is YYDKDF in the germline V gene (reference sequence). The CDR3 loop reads CATSRAAGPLNEKLFF. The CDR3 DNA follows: TGTGCCACCAGCAGAGCTGCAGGGCCTCTTAATGAAAAACTGTTTTTT.

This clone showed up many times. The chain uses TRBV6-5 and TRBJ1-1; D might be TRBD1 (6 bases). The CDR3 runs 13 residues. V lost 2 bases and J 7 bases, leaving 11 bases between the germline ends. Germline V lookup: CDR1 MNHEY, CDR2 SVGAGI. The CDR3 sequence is CASSYGGADEAFF. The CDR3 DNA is TGTGCCAGCAGTTACGGGGGGGCCGATGAAGCTTTCTTT.